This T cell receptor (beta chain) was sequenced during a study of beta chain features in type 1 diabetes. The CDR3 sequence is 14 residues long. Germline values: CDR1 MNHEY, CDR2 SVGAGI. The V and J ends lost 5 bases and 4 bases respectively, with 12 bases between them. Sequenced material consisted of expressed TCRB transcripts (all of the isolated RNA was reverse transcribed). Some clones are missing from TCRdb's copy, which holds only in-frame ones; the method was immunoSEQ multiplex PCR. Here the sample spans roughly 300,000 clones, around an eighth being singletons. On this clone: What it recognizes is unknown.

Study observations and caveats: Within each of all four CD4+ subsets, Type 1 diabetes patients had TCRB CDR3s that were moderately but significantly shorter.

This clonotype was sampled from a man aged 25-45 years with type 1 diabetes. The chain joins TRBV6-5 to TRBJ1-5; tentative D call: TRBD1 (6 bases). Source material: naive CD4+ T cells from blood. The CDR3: CASSLGQKNQPQHF. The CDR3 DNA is TGTGCCAGCAGTCTAGGACAGAAAAATCAGCCCCAGCATTTT.